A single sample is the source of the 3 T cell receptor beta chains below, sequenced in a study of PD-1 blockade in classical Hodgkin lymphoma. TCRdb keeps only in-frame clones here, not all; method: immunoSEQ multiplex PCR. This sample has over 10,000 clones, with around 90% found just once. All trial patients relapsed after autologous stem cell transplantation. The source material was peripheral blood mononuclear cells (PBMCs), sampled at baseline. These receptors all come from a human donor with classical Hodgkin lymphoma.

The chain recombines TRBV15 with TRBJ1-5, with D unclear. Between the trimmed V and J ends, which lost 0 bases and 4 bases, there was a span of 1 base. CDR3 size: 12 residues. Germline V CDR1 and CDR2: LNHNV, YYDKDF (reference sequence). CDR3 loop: CATSRENQPQHF. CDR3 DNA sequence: TGTGCCACCAGCAGAGAGAATCAGCCCCAGCATTTT.

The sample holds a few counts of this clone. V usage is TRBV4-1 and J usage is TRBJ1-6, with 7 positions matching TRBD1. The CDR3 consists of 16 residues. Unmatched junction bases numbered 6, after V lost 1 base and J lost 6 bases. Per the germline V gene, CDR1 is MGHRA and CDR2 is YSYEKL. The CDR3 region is CASSQGPGQPNSPLHF. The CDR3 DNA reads TGCGCCAGCAGCCAAGGCCCGGGACAGCCTAATTCACCCCTCCACTTT.

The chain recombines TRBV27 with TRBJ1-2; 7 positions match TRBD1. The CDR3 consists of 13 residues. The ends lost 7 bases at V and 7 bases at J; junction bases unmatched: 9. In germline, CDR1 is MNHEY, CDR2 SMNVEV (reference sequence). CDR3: CASTDTTGSGYTF. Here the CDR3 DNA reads TGTGCCAGCACCGACACGACAGGGTCTGGCTACACCTTC.